Below are 5 T cell receptor beta chains sequenced from a single sample in a study of T-cell memory formation after mild COVID-19. TCRdb used MiXCR to reprocess the 5' RACE reads, holding one entry per CDR3 protein. Of hundreds of thousands of distinct CDR3 sequences listed, roughly 15% are singletons. The sequenced sample consisted of PBMCs or a T cell subset sorted from them (not recorded which). The receptors shown here come from a man aged 18 to 30 who had mild COVID-19 (a few samples of this study predate the infection). Cell type and time point are not known.

The chain uses TRBV12-3 or TRBV12-4 and TRBJ2-1, with D uncertain. Trimming shortened V by 4 bases and J by 8 bases, and 6 bases separated the two germline ends. The CDR3 has 11 residues. This CDR3 reads CASSSLYEQFF. DNA for the CDR3: TGTGCCAGCAGTTCCCTATATGAGCAGTTCTTC.

This clonotype was counted only a few times. The chain uses TRBV7-2 and TRBJ1-1; no firm D call. The CDR3 runs to 15 residues. The ends were cut back, 5 bases at V and 0 bases at J, with 13 bases in the middle. Germline V gives CDR1 SGHTA, CDR2 FQGNSA. This CDR3 reads CASSRASFLNTEAFF. Here the CDR3 DNA reads TGTGCCAGCAGCCGTGCAAGTTTTTTGAACACTGAAGCTTTCTTT. The full variable domain, in which reference TRBV7-2 and TRBJ1-1 provide the parts outside the CDR3, is GAGVSQSPSNKVTEKGKDVELRCDPISGHTALYWYRQSLGQGLEFLIYFQGNSAPDKSGLPSDRFSAERTGGSVSTLTIQRTQQEDSAVYLCASSRASFLNTEAFFGQGTRLTVV.

The chain carries TRBV11-3 and TRBJ2-7; 8 nucleotides match TRBD1. With 0 bases clipped from V and 5 bases from J, the junction kept 0 bases outside the gene matches. The germline V gene has CDR1 SGHNT and CDR2 YENEEA. The CDR3 runs 13 residues. CDR3 amino acids: CASSLETGDEQYF. DNA of the CDR3: TGTGCCAGCAGCTTAGAGACAGGGGACGAGCAGTACTTC.

This chain joins TRBV6-5 and TRBJ2-2; D might be TRBD2 (6 bases). V dropped 6 bases and J dropped 0 bases, with 14 bases sitting between them. The CDR3 totals 16 residues. Germline V gives CDR1 MNHEY, CDR2 SVGAGI. The CDR3 reads CASSSRRGTNTGELFF. DNA of the CDR3: TGTGCCAGCAGCTCCCGGCGGGGAACGAACACCGGGGAGCTGTTTTTT.

This sequence joins TRBV6-5 and TRBJ1-1; 7 nucleotides align to TRBD1. V was clipped by 2 bases and J by 5 bases; unmatched bases: 2. Germline V gives CDR1 MNHEY, CDR2 SVGAGI. This CDR3 region has 13 residues. DNA for the CDR3: TGTGCCAGCAGTTACAAACAGGGGACTGAAGCTTTCTTT. Translating gives CASSYKQGTEAFF.